This record covers a single TCR beta chain. The sample belongs to a study of shared clonotypes between healthy human individuals. Study context: Each donor's CD4 naive and CD4 memory cells filled three plates apiece, CD8 naive two, and CD8 memory one.

Germline CDR1 reads SGHRS; CDR2 reads YFSETQ. Trimming left V 0 bases short and J 0 bases short, with 16 bases between. The CDR3 has 18 residues. Some clones are missing from TCRdb's copy, which holds only in-frame ones; the method was immunoSEQ multiplex PCR. The sample holds under 600,000 clones; 90% to 97% are singletons and the top ten take under 0.065%. The sample comprised naive CD4+ T cells sorted from blood. Subset: CD45RA+ positively selected. The receptor's source is a woman under 40 in good health. The chain couples TRBV5-1 to TRBJ1-3; D perhaps matches TRBD1 (6 bases). DNA of the CDR3: TGCGCCAGCAGCTTGGCCCCGCTCGACAGGAGCTCTGGAAACACCATATATTTT. Its protein product is CASSLAPLDRSSGNTIYF.